The next 29 T cell receptor beta chains were all read from a single sample in a study of T cell changes during pregnancy in multiple sclerosis. Measured with immunoSEQ multiplex PCR; TCRdb has only the in-frame clones, and not every one. Among roughly 40,000 clones, nearly 90% were seen once, and the ten largest hold approximately 1%. Sequenced material: CD4+ T cells from peripheral blood mononuclear cells, taken after pregnancy. The receptors shown here come from a female donor with multiple sclerosis, enrolled in a pregnancy study.

This chain links TRBV5-1 with TRBJ1-1; 10 bases agree with TRBD1. The CDR3 sequence is 17 residues long. The J segment lost 3 bases and the V segment lost 0 bases, leaving 8 bases of the junction unmatched. Germline assignment: CDR1 SGHRS and CDR2 YFSETQ. CDR3 sequence (DNA): TGCGCCAGCAGCTTGGCAGGACAGGGGGATCGGGACACTGAAGCTTTCTTT. Translation gives CASSLAGQGDRDTEAFF.

V usage is TRBV19 and J usage is TRBJ1-2; D is unresolved. CDR1 is LNHDA, CDR2 SQIVND, per germline (reference sequence). The CDR3 is 11 amino acids. Trimming cost V 6 bases and J 3 bases, with 5 bases left between them. The CDR3 DNA reads as TGTGCCAGTAGCCCGGACTATGGCTACACCTTC. Protein: CASSPDYGYTF.

V and J are TRBV5-1 and TRBJ2-3; no definite D call. The V end lost 0 bases, the J end lost 0 bases, and 8 bases lay between the germline ends. There are 15 residues in the CDR3. The germline gives CDR1 SGHRS, CDR2 YFSETQ. The CDR3 bases are TGCGCCAGCAGCTTGGATCTTCCTAGCACAGATACGCAGTATTTT. Its protein is CASSLDLPSTDTQYF.

The gene calls are TRBV30 and TRBJ1-1; D remains unclear. The CDR3 length is 12 residues. V lost 0 bases, J lost 7 bases, and 9 bases lay in between. Germline V gene lookup returns CDR1 GTSNPN and CDR2 SVGIG (reference sequence). The CDR3: CAWSVAGYEAFF. CDR3 in DNA: TGTGCCTGGAGTGTAGCGGGGTATGAAGCTTTCTTT.

The genes are TRBV2 and TRBJ2-2; the D is unclear. With 2 bases removed from V and 3 bases from J, the gap between germline ends came to 7 bases. Germline V gene data show CDR1 as SNHLY and CDR2 as FYNNEI. The CDR3 length is 14 residues. The CDR3 region has the DNA TGTGCCAGCAGTGAATTGCGGCACACCGGGGAGCTGTTTTTT. Residues: CASSELRHTGELFF.

The gene calls are TRBV15 and TRBJ2-5; 12 bases line up with TRBD2. Germline CDR1 LNHNV, CDR2 YYDKDF (reference sequence). Trimming took 3 bases from V and 4 from J; bases not matched to a gene: 12. CDR3 length: 18 amino acids. The CDR3 DNA is TGTGCCACCAGCAGGGACGGGACTAGCGGGTCTTCGGGAGAGACCCAGTACTTC. Its translation is CATSRDGTSGSSGETQYF.

The J gene is TRBJ2-5, the V gene TRBV5-1, with TRBD2 identical over 11 bases. CDR3 length equals 16 residues. Germline loops: CDR1 SGHRS, CDR2 YFSETQ. V shed 4 bases, J shed 5 bases, and the junction held 10 bases outside the gene matches. The CDR3 nucleotides read TGCGCCAGCAGCCCGGGGGCGGCTAGCGGGGGGGAGACCCAGTACTTC. Translated: CASSPGAASGGETQYF.

V is TRBV7-8 and J is TRBJ2-7; TRBD1 might be the D (5 bases). The CDR3 is 15 amino acids. Germline values: CDR1 SGHVS, CDR2 FQNEAQ. Trimming stripped 0 bases from V and 0 bases from J, with 9 bases between. The CDR3 DNA is TGTGCCAGCAGCTTAGCAGGGGCGGCCTCCTACGAGCAGTACTTC. Amino acid sequence: CASSLAGAASYEQYF.

This chain's CDR3 is CASSVDTGNYGYTF. The CDR3 region has the DNA TGTGCCAGCAGCGTAGATACAGGGAACTATGGCTACACCTTC. This chain links TRBV9 with TRBJ1-2; possible D gene TRBD1, 6 bases. Germline V gene sequence: CDR1 SGDLS, CDR2 YYNGEE. V was trimmed by 0 bases and J by 2 bases, leaving 8 bases between them. This CDR3 spans 14 amino acids.

V is TRBV18 and J is TRBJ2-2, with 9 bases matching TRBD1. V trimming: 0 bases; J trimming: 4 bases; junction bases outside the gene matches: 3. The V gene's germline CDR1 is KGHSH and CDR2 LQKENI. The CDR3 is 16 residues long. The CDR3 spells CASSPPGQGGTGELFF. CDR3 coding DNA: TGTGCCAGCTCACCACCGGGACAGGGAGGCACCGGGGAGCTGTTTTTT.

The rearrangement links TRBV25-1 to TRBJ1-1; TRBD1 aligns across 7 bases. Germline CDR1 MGHDK, CDR2 SYGVNS. This CDR3 is built from 13 residues. V trimming: 7 bases; J trimming: 6 bases; junction bases outside the gene matches: 8. Written as DNA, the CDR3 is TGTGCCAGCACCCGGGTAGGGGGCGCTGAAGCTTTCTTT. It codes for CASTRVGGAEAFF.

V usage is TRBV18 and J usage is TRBJ1-4; D may be TRBD1 (6 bases). Germline V gene data show CDR1 as KGHSH and CDR2 as LQKENI. CDR3 length equals 14 residues. The V and J ends lost 3 bases and 8 bases respectively, with 13 bases between them. The CDR3 reads CASSPRGADEKLFF. For the CDR3, the DNA is TGTGCCAGCTCACCCCGGGGGGCCGACGAAAAACTGTTTTTT.

This chain connects TRBV7-9 to TRBJ2-5, with TRBD1 matching over 8 bases. CDR3 size: 15 residues. Germline CDR1 reads SEHNR; CDR2 reads FQNEAQ (reference sequence). V gave up 2 bases and J gave up 5 bases; unmatched junction bases: 7. CDR3 residues: CASSLWAGGGETQYF. The CDR3 nucleotides read TGTGCCAGCAGCTTATGGGCAGGGGGCGGCGAGACCCAGTACTTC.

A single count supports this clone. The V call is TRBV6-5, the J call TRBJ1-5; possible D gene TRBD1, 6 bases. The germline CDR1 and CDR2 sequences are MNHEY and SVGAGI. This CDR3 has 15 amino acids. V was clipped by 0 bases and J by 0 bases, with 6 bases between them. CDR3 sequence (DNA): TGTGCCAGCAGTTACTCGGGACATAGCAATCAGCCCCAGCATTTT. The encoded protein is CASSYSGHSNQPQHF.

The chain links TRBV5-4 to TRBJ2-3; TRBD2 aligns across 9 bases. CDR1 and CDR2 from the germline V gene are SGHNT and YYREEE (reference sequence). V trimming: 1 base; J trimming: 3 bases; junction bases outside the gene matches: 6. The CDR3 extends over 16 amino acids. CDR3 protein: CASSLYSGGRTDTQYF. The DNA of the CDR3 is TGTGCCAGCAGCTTGTATAGCGGGGGCCGGACAGATACGCAGTATTTT.

The chain is built from TRBV7-3 and TRBJ2-1, with D maybe TRBD2 (5 bases). Germline loops: CDR1 SGHTA, CDR2 FQGTGA. V dropped 5 bases and J dropped 0 bases, with 14 bases sitting between them. This CDR3 is built from 16 residues. The CDR3: CASSKLLVSSYNEQFF. DNA of the CDR3: TGTGCCAGCAGCAAATTACTAGTGAGCTCCTACAATGAGCAGTTCTTC.

The rearrangement joins TRBV10-3 to TRBJ1-4; 9 bases fit TRBD1. This CDR3 is 17 amino acids long. J gave up 2 bases and V 6 bases, and 10 bases lay outside the gene matches. Germline assignment: CDR1 ENHRY and CDR2 SYGVKD. CDR3 loop: CAIRAGQGSGTNEKLFF. CDR3 nucleotide sequence: TGTGCCATCAGGGCGGGACAGGGAAGTGGGACTAATGAAAAACTGTTTTTT.

The rearrangement links TRBV19 to TRBJ2-1, with a possible D match to TRBD1 (6 bases). V lost 6 bases and J lost 4, with 10 bases in between. This CDR3 comprises 13 residues. The germline V gene encodes CDR1 LNHDA and CDR2 SQIVND (reference sequence). The CDR3 DNA reads TGTGCCAGTAGAATTGACAGGTACAATGAGCAGTTCTTC. Translating gives CASRIDRYNEQFF.

J is TRBJ1-2 and V is TRBV12-5, with 10 bases matching TRBD1. This CDR3 is 14 amino acids long. Germline assignment: CDR1 LGHNT and CDR2 FRNRAP. V lost 6 bases and J lost 5; bases outside the gene matches: 6. In nucleotides, the CDR3 is TGTGCTAGTGGCCCGGGACAGGGGCTATATGGCTACACCTTC. As protein: CASGPGQGLYGYTF.

V is TRBV19 and J is TRBJ2-3; D is uncertain. The V gene's germline CDR1 is LNHDA and CDR2 SQIVND (reference sequence). V was pared by 3 bases and J by 4 bases, with 8 bases between. This CDR3 has 13 amino acids. CDR3 nucleotide sequence: TGTGCCAGTAGTATTGTTCTAGCAGATACGCAGTATTTT. Its protein is CASSIVLADTQYF.

This chain uses TRBV30 with TRBJ2-3, with 8 bases aligning to TRBD2. CDR3 length: 13 residues. Germline CDR1 is GTSNPN and CDR2 is SVGIG (reference sequence). The J segment lost 4 bases and the V segment lost 6 bases, leaving 6 bases of the junction unmatched. This CDR3 is CACSGGAADTQYF. CDR3 coding DNA: TGTGCCTGCTCCGGGGGGGCGGCAGATACGCAGTATTTT.

The rearrangement uses TRBV11-2 and TRBJ2-7; 13 bases are a match to TRBD2. The CDR3 runs to 16 residues. The V segment lost 3 bases and the J segment 4 bases; nucleotides outside the gene matches: 6. CDR1 is SGHAT and CDR2 is FQNNGV in the germline V gene. In nucleotides, the CDR3 is TGTGCCAGCAGCTTGCGTCGGACTAGCGGGGGATACGAGCAGTACTTC. Protein sequence: CASSLRRTSGGYEQYF.

In this sample, this clone turned up a few times. The rearrangement links TRBV28 to TRBJ2-7; TRBD1 agrees at 8 bases. The CDR3 has 12 residues. Trimming at V came to 7 bases and at J to 2 bases, leaving 1 base not matched to a gene. Germline assignment: CDR1 MDHEN and CDR2 SYDVKM. CDR3 region: CASTTGAYEQYF. DNA for the CDR3: TGTGCCAGCACGACAGGGGCCTACGAGCAGTACTTC.

This clone was recorded only once. The chain combines TRBV13 with TRBJ2-2; 7 bases line up with TRBD2. Looked up from germline, CDR1 is PRHDT and CDR2 is FYEKMQ (reference sequence). With 7 bases clipped from V and 5 bases from J, the junction kept 7 bases outside the gene matches. The CDR3 runs to 14 residues. The CDR3 loop reads CASNLREGTGELFF. The CDR3 nucleotides read TGTGCCAGCAACCTCAGGGAGGGGACCGGGGAGCTGTTTTTT.

This chain joins TRBV7-9 and TRBJ2-7; D perhaps matches TRBD2 (7 bases). The CDR3 extends over 15 amino acids. The germline gives CDR1 SEHNR, CDR2 FQNEAQ (reference sequence). V was shortened by 1 base and J by 0 bases, with 10 bases between the two germline ends. CDR3 sequence: CASSLEGGDSYEQYF. CDR3 nucleotide sequence: TGTGCCAGCAGCTTAGAAGGGGGGGACTCCTACGAGCAGTACTTC.

This chain links TRBV27 with TRBJ1-2, with 9 positions matching TRBD1. CDR3 length: 14 residues. The V gene's germline CDR1 is MNHEY and CDR2 SMNVEV (reference sequence). With V trimmed by 3 bases and J by 8 bases, 7 bases remained unmatched. The CDR3 region has the DNA TGTGCCAGCAGTTTGGGACAGGGTTTACGGGGCTACACCTTC. Its protein is CASSLGQGLRGYTF.

This clone has just a few counts. J is TRBJ1-1 and V is TRBV5-4; 7 bases map to TRBD1. Germline values: CDR1 SGHNT, CDR2 YYREEE (reference sequence). V gave up 3 bases and J gave up 1 base; unmatched junction bases: 3. The CDR3 is 14 amino acids. The CDR3 reads CASSSGQRNTEAFF. CDR3 in DNA: TGTGCCAGCAGCTCGGGACAGAGGAACACTGAAGCTTTCTTT.

This chain connects TRBV18 to TRBJ2-1; TRBD2 agrees at 12 bases. This CDR3 contains 18 residues. Germline values: CDR1 KGHSH, CDR2 LQKENI. J lost 5 bases, V lost 3 bases, and 11 bases had no gene match. For the CDR3, the DNA is TGTGCCAGCTCACCGGGACTAGCGGGCCCCATCGAAAACAATGAGCAGTTCTTC. Its translation: CASSPGLAGPIENNEQFF.

The chain has TRBV2 and TRBJ2-7, with D tentatively TRBD1 (7 bases). The V gene lost 5 bases and the J gene lost 2 bases, with 10 bases spanning the gap. CDR1 is SNHLY, CDR2 FYNNEI, per germline. The CDR3 is 13 residues long. The CDR3 region is CASSFRGAYEQYF. CDR3 sequence (DNA): TGTGCCAGCAGTTTCAGGGGGGCCTACGAGCAGTACTTC.